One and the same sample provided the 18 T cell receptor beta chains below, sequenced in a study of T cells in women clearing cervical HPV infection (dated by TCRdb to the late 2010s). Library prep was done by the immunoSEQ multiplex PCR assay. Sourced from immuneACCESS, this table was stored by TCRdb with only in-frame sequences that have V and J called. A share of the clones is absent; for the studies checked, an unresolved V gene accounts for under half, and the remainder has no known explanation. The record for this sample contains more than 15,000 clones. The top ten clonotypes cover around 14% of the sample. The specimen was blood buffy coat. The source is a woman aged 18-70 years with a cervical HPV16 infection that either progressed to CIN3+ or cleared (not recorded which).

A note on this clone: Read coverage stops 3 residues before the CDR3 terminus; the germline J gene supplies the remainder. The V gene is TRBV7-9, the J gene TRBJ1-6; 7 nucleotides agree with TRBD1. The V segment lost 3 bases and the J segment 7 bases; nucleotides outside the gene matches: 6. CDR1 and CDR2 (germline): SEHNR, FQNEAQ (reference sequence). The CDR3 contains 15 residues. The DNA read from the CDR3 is TGTGCCAGCAGCTTTAACAGGGGAACGAATTCACCC. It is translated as CASSFNRGTNSP. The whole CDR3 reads CASSFNRGTNSPLHF.

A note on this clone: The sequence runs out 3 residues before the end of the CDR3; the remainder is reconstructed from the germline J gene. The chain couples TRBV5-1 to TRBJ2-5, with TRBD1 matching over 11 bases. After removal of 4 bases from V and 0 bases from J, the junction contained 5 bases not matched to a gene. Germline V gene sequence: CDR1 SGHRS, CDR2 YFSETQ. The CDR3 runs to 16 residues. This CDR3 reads CASSPGTGGYQETQYF. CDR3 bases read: TGCGCCAGCAGCCCCGGGACAGGGGGGTACCAAGAGACC.

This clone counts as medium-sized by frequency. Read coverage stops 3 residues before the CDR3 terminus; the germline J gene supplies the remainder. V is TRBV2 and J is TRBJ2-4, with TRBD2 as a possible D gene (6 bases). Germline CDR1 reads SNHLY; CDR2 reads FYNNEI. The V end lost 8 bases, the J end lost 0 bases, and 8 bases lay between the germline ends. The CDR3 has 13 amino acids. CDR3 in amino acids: CASLGLAKNIQYF. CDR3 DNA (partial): TGTGCCAGCTTGGGACTAGCCAAAAACATT.

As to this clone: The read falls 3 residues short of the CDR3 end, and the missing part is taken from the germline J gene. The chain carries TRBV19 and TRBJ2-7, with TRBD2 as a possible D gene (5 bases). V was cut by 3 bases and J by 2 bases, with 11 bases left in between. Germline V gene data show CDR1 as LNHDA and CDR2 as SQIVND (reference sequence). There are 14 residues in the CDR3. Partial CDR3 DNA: TGTGCCAGTAGTATCGGACTCCGGGCCTACGAG. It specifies CASSIGLRAYE. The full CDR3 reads CASSIGLRAYEQYF.

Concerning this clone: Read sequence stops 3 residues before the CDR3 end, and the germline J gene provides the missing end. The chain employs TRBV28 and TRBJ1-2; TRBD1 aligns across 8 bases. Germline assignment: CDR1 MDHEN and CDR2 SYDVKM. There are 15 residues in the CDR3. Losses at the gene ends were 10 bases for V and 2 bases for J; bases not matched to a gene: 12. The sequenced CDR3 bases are TGTGCCACAAAGCAGGGGGCTGGTTTCAACTATGGC. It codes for CATKQGAGFNYG. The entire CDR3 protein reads CATKQGAGFNYGYTF.

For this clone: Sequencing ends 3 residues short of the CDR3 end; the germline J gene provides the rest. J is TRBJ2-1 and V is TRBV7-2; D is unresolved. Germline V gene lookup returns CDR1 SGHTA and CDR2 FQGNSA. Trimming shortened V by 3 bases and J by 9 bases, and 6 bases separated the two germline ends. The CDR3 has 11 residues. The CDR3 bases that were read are TGTGCCAGCAGCTTCGGTCTTGAG. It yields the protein CASSFGLE. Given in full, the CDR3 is CASSFGLEQFF.

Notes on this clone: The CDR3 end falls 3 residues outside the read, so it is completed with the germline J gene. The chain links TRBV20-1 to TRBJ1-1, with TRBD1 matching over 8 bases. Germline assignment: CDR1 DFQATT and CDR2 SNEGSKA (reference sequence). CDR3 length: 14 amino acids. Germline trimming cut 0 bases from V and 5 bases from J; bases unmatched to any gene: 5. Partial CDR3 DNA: TGCAGTGCTAGAGATGGCAGGACAGGGACTGAA. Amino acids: CSARDGRTGTE. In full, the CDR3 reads CSARDGRTGTEAFF.

The sequenced CDR3 bases are TGCAGTGCCAGCCAGTTAGGGACAGTAAATTCTTACGAG. It specifies CSASQLGTVNSYE. In full, the CDR3 reads CSASQLGTVNSYEQYF. The V gene is TRBV20-1, the J gene TRBJ2-7; 7 bases match TRBD1. From the germline J gene comes the end of the CDR3, since the read stops 3 residues before it. The CDR3 runs to 16 residues. Per germline, CDR1 DFQATT and CDR2 SNEGSKA (reference sequence). Trimming took 6 bases from V and 4 from J; bases not matched to a gene: 18.

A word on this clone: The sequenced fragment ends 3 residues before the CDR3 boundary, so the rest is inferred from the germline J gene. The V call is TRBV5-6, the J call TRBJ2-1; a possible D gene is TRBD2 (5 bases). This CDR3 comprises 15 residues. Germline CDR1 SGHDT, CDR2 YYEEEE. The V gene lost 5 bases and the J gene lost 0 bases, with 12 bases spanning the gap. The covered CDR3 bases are TGTGCCAGCAGGGAGGCCGGACTCTCCTACAATGAG. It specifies CASREAGLSYNE. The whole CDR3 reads CASREAGLSYNEQFF. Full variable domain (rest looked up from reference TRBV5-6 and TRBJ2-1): DAGVTQSPTHLIKTRGQQVTLRCSPKSGHDTVSWYQQALGQGPQFIFQYYEEEERQRGNFPDRFSGHQFPNYSSELNVNALLLGDSALYLCASREAGLSYNEQFFGPGTRLTVL.

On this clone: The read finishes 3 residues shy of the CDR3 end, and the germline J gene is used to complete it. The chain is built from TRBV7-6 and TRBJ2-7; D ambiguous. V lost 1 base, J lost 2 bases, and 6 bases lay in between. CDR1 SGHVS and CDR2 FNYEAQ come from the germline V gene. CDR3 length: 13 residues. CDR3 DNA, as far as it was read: TGTGCCAGCAGCTTAGAGGCACCCTACGAG. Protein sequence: CASSLEAPYE. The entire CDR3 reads CASSLEAPYEQYF.

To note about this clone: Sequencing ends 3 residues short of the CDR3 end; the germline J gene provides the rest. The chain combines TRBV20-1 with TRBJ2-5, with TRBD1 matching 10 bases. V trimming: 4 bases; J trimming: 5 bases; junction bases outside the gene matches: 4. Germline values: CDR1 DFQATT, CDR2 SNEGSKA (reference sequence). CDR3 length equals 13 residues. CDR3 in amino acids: CSATSTGGETQYF. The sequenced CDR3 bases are TGCAGTGCTACCTCGACAGGGGGCGAGACC.

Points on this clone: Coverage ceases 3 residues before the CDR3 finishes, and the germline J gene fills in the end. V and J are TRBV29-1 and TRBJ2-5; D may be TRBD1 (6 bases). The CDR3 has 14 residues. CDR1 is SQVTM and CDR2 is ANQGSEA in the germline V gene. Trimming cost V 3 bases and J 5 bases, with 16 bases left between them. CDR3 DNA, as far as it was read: TGCAGCGTTGAGTGGGGGACAATCGGGGAGACC. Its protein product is CSVEWGTIGET. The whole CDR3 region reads CSVEWGTIGETQYF.

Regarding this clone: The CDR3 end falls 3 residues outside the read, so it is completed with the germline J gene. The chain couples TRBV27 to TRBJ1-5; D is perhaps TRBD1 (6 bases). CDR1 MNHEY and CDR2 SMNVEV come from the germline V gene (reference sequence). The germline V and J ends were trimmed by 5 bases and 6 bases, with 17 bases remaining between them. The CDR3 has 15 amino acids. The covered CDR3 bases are TGTGCCAGCAGTACCCGACCCTTAGGGGGTCAGCCC. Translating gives CASSTRPLGGQP. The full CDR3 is CASSTRPLGGQPQHF.

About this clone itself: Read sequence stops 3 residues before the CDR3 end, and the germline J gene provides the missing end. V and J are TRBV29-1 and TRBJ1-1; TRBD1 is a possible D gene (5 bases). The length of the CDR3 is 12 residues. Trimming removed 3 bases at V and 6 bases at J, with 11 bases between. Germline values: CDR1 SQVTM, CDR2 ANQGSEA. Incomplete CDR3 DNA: TGCAGCGTTGACGGGGGGAGAGCTGAA. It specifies CSVDGGRAE. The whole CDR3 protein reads CSVDGGRAEAFF.

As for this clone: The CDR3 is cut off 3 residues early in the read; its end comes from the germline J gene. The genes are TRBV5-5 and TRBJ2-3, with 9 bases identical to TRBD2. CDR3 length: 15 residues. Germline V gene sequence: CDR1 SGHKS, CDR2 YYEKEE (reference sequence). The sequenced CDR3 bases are TGTGCCAGCAGCTTGGCCGCTAGCGGGAAAGAGACG. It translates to CASSLAASGKET. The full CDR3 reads CASSLAASGKETQYF. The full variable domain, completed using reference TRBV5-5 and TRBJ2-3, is DAGVTQSPTHLIKTRGQQVTLRCSPISGHKSVSWYQQVLGQGPQFIFQYYEKEERGRGNFPDRFSARQFPNYSSELNVNALLLGDSALYLCASSLAASGKETQYFGPGTRLTVL.

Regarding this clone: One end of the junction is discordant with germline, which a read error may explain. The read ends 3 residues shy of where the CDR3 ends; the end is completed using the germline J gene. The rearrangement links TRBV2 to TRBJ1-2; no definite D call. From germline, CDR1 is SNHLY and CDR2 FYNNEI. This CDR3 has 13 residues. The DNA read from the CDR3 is TGTGCCGGCAGTGAAGAGCGAGCTTATGGC. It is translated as CAGSEERAYG. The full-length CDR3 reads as CAGSEERAYGYTF.

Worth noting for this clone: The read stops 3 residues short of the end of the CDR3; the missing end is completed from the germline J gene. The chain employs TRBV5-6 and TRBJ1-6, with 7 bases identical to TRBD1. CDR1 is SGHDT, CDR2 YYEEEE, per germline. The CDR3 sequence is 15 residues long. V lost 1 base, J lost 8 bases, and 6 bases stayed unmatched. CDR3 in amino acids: CASSLFGTVYSPLHF. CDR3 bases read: TGTGCCAGCAGCTTGTTTGGGACAGTATATTCACCC.

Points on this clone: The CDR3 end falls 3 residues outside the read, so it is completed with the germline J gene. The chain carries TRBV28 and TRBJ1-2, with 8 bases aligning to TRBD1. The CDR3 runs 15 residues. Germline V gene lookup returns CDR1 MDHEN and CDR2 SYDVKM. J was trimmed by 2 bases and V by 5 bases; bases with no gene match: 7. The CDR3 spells CASSLWDRQNYGYTF. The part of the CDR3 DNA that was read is TGTGCCAGCAGTCTTTGGGACAGGCAGAACTATGGC.